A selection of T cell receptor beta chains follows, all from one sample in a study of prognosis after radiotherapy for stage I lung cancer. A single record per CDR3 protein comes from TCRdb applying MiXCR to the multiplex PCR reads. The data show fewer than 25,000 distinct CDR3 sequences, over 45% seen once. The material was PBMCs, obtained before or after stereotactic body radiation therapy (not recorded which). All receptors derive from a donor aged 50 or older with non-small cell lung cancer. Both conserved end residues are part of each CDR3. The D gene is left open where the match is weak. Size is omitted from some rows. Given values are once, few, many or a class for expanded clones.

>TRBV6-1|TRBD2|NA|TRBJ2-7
TGTGCCAGCAGTAAAAACCCGGGACTAGGGGGTCCAGAGCAGTACTTC
CASSKNPGLGGPEQYF
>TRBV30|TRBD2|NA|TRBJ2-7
TGTGCCTGGAGTAAACTAGCGGGAGTCTACGAGCAGTACTTC
CAWSKLAGVYEQYF
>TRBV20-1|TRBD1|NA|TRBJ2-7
TGCAGTGCTAGAGGAGGGACAGGGGTTGCCTACGAGCAGTACTTC
CSARGGTGVAYEQYF
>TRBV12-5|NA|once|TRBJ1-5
TGTGCTAGTGTTTTGGACGGGACGGGTATCAATCAGCCCCAGCATTTT
CASVLDGTGINQPQHF
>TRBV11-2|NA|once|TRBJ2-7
TGTGCCAGCAGCCTAGGGCGGGCGGGTAACTACGATCAGTACTTC
CASSLGRAGNYDQYF
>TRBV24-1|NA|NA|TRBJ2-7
TGTGCCACCAGTGATTTGAATAACAGCCTCCACGAGCAGTACTTC
CATSDLNNSLHEQYF
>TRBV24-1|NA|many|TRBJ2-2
TGTGCCACCAGTGATGTGTCGGAGAATACCGGGGAGCTGTTTTTT
CATSDVSENTGELFF
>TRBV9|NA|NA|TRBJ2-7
TGTGCCAGCAGCGTAAGCAACTCCTACGAGCAGTACTTC
CASSVSNSYEQYF
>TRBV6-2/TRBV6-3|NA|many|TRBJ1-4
TGTGCCAGCAGTGCTGGTTGGGAAAAACTGTTTTTT
CASSAGWEKLFF
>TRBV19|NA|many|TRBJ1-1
TGTGCCAGTATGGACAGAAACACTGAAGCTTTCTTT
CASMDRNTEAFF
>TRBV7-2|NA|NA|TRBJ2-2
TGTGCCAGCAGCTTGGGTTGTTCCGGGGAGCTGTTCTTT
CASSLGCSGELFF
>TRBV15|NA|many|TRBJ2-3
TGTGCCACCAGCAGTCCGAGACTAGAGCCAGATACGCAGTATTTT
CATSSPRLEPDTQYF